This T cell receptor beta chain stems from a study of cytomegalovirus exposure and HLA in healthy donors. Study-wide points: A prior analysis recorded that most TCR beta V segments were productive about 90% or about 30% of the time. Analyzed later, association rates of TCRs varied across HLA loci, with DRB1 most and HLA-C fewest. Some TCR beta chains (about 170 of them) were listed as cytomegalovirus-associated.

The CDR3 runs 15 residues. V gave up 7 bases and J gave up 5 bases; unmatched junction bases: 9. Germline CDR1 and CDR2: MDHEN and SYDVKM. Researchers ran the PCR with 60 Vbeta and 13 Jbeta primers. The method was immunoSEQ multiplex PCR; TCRdb's version includes in-frame clones alone and lacks a portion of them. The sample lists 100,000 to 150,000 clones; less than 80% were seen once. A remark on this clone: The target antigen is unknown.

Material: PBMCs. This rearrangement joins TRBV28 to TRBJ2-1; 9 positions agree with TRBD1. The clonotype originates from a man between 40 and 49 years old in good health and CMV-seropositive. The CDR3 region is CASIKDRGAHNEQFF. CDR3 DNA sequence: TGTGCCAGCATCAAAGACAGGGGGGCTCACAATGAGCAGTTCTTC.